The TCR beta chain under discussion was sequenced for a study of blood T cell repertoires in COVID-19. Germline V lookup: CDR1 SGHNT, CDR2 YYREEE (reference sequence). The ends lost 4 bases at V and 5 bases at J; junction bases unmatched: 14. The CDR3 runs to 17 residues. TCRdb's table, derived via immunoSEQ multiplex PCR, lists solely in-frame clones and lacks some. In the table there are about 95,000 clones, 89% of which are singletons. The V and J genes are TRBV5-4 and TRBJ2-2; 7 nucleotides agree with TRBD1. Sequenced sample: peripheral blood. The receptor's source is a woman aged 70-85 years with acute or convalescent COVID-19. CDR3 DNA: TGTGCCAGCAGCCCCACCCTTGGGACAGCTGAAACCGGGGAGCTGTTTTTT. Its protein is CASSPTLGTAETGELFF.